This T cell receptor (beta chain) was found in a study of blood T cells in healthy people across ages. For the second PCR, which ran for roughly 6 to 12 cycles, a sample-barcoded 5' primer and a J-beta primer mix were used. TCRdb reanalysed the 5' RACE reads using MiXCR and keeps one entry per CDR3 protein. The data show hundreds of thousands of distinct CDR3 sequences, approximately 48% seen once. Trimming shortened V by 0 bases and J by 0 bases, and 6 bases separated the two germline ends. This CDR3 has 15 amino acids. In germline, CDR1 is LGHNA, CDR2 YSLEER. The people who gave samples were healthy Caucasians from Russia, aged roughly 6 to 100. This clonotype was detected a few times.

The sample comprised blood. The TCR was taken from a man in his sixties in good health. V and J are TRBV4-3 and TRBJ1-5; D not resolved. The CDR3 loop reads CASSQDGNSNQPQHF. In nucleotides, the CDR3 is TGCGCCAGCAGCCAAGATGGGAATAGCAATCAGCCCCAGCATTTT.